This TCR beta chain emerged from a study of post-analysis software for immune sequencing data. The study, taken as a whole, reports: Comparison with controls showed significantly lower normalized Chao1 diversity in multiple sclerosis patients. Samples made in the same batch grouped tightly together by F measure.

Notes on this clonotype: What it binds is not known.

Unique molecular identifiers were built into the TCR beta cDNA libraries. TCRdb reanalysed the PCR reads using MiXCR and keeps one entry per CDR3 protein. The sample carries fewer than 850,000 distinct CDR3 sequences, around 42% recorded once. This sequence originates from a girl aged 5-17 years with multiple sclerosis. Sequenced material: blood.

This chain's CDR3 is CASSQDPGGAKNIQYF. The CDR3 DNA is TGTGCCAGCAGCCAAGACCCAGGGGGAGCCAAAAACATTCAGTACTTC. The chain joins TRBV4-2 to TRBJ2-4, with 7 positions matching TRBD1. Germline values: CDR1 LGHNA, CDR2 YNFKEQ. Trimming removed 0 bases from V and 0 bases from J; junction bases left unmatched: 2. The CDR3 sequence is 16 residues long.